The present T cell receptor beta chain was sequenced within a study of a mutant IDH1 vaccine in newly diagnosed glioma. Libraries were prepared by immunoSEQ multiplex PCR; TCRdb keeps only in-frame clonotypes and omits some of them. The data hold around 67,000 clones, with 80% to 90% observed a single time. Time point: baseline, week 1 (first vaccination visit). Regarding treatment: pre-vaccination baseline after standard-of-care therapy. The origin of this receptor is a young woman with glioma. Some clones in this sample may be carry-over from other donors' samples. The sample here was peripheral blood mononuclear cells (PBMCs), taken from a glioma patient treated with radiotherapy, temozolomide or both.

The CDR3 region has the DNA TGTGCCAGCAGCGGGGACAGTTGGAACACTGAAGCTTTCTTT. This codes for CASSGDSWNTEAFF. The chain carries TRBV7-6 and TRBJ1-1, with 7 nucleotides matching TRBD1. Germline-derived CDR1 and CDR2 are SGHVS and FNYEAQ. This CDR3 is built from 14 residues. The V and J ends lost 5 bases and 1 base, in that order; junction bases with no gene match: 4.